These T cell receptor beta chains were read from a single sample in a study of blood T cell repertoires in COVID-19. This table comes from immunoSEQ multiplex PCR, and its TCRdb copy is limited to in-frame clones, with some not included. Of approximately 200,000 clones in the sample, 65% to 90% were seen once. The sequencing input was peripheral blood. The receptors stem from a woman between 50 and 59 years old with acute or convalescent COVID-19. Both conserved end residues are part of each CDR3. Fields, in order: J gene, D gene, clone size, V gene, CDR3 DNA, CDR3 protein. The D gene is left open where the match is weak. Expanded clones get a size class; other rows say once, few or many, or leave the size out.

TRBJ2-1,.,.,TRBV11-2,TGTGCCAGCAGCTTAGTTGGGGCTCAGCAGTTCTTC,CASSLVGAQQFF
TRBJ1-5,.,.,TRBV4-3,TGCGCCAGCAGCCAAGGGCTGAGCAATCAGCCCCAGCATTTT,CASSQGLSNQPQHF
TRBJ1-2,.,.,TRBV6-5,TGTGCCAGCAGCCGGGCGGGCATAACTAACTATGGCTACACCTTC,CASSRAGITNYGYTF
TRBJ1-5,.,.,TRBV19,TGTGCCAGTAAGTTCGGGGGTGAGAATAGCAATCAGCCCCAGCATTTT,CASKFGGENSNQPQHF
TRBJ1-2,.,.,TRBV12-3/TRBV12-4,TGTGCCAGCAGTGGCGGGGCGGGCTATGGCTACACCTTC,CASSGGAGYGYTF
TRBJ2-1,TRBD2,.,TRBV30,TGTGCCTGGAGTCGGGCGGGAGGGACCTACAATGAGCAGTTCTTC,CAWSRAGGTYNEQFF
TRBJ2-6,TRBD1,.,TRBV2,TGTGCCAGCGGCCCGGGACAGGGTATCACTGGGGCCAACGTCCTGACTTTC,CASGPGQGITGANVLTF
TRBJ1-1,TRBD1,.,TRBV18,TGTGCCAGCTCACCCGGACAGGGGAACACTGAAGCTTTCTTT,CASSPGQGNTEAFF
TRBJ2-1,TRBD2,.,TRBV7-9,TGTGCCAGCAGCAGGGGGCAACTAGCGGGAGCGGGTGAGCAGTTCTTC,CASSRGQLAGAGEQFF
TRBJ1-5,TRBD1,.,TRBV10-3,TGTGCCATAGGACAGGGCGTTTCAAATCAGCCCCAGCATTTT,CAIGQGVSNQPQHF
TRBJ2-5,TRBD2,.,TRBV7-2,TGTGCCAGCAGCCCAGCGCGGGGGAGGGGAGAGACCCAGTACTTC,CASSPARGRGETQYF
TRBJ2-7,TRBD2,.,TRBV4-2,TGTGCCAGCAGCCAAGATGGGGGGGGCGAGCAGTACTTC,CASSQDGGGEQYF
TRBJ1-1,TRBD1,.,TRBV5-1,TGCGCCAGCAGCAGGACAGGGGCCGGCAACACTGAAGCTTTCTTT,CASSRTGAGNTEAFF
TRBJ1-1,TRBD1,.,TRBV3-1/TRBV3-2,TGTGCCAGCAGCCGACAGGGGGGGAACCCTGAAGCTTTCTTT,CASSRQGGNPEAFF
TRBJ1-1,.,few,TRBV6-5,TGTGCCAGCAGCCCGGAGGTGAACACTGAAGCTTTCTTT,CASSPEVNTEAFF
TRBJ1-6,TRBD1,.,TRBV28,TGTGCCAGCAGTTCTGGGACAGGCCCAGTAGGTTCACCCCTCCACTTT,CASSSGTGPVGSPLHF
TRBJ1-2,TRBD1,.,TRBV28,TGTGCCAGCACCCGGCCAGGACAGGGGTTGAATGGCTACACCTTC,CASTRPGQGLNGYTF
TRBJ2-1,.,few,TRBV7-9,TGTGCCAGCAGCTTAGGAGGTTCTAGTTGGGAGCAGTTCTTC,CASSLGGSSWEQFF
TRBJ2-3,.,.,TRBV5-1,TGCGCCAGCAGCTTGGAGGGCGGGGGCACAGATACGCAGTATTTT,CASSLEGGGTDTQYF
TRBJ1-2,.,.,TRBV19,TGTGCCGCTGAAACCGGGAGCCACTTTGGCTACACCTTC,CAAETGSHFGYTF
TRBJ2-7,TRBD2,.,TRBV5-1,TGCGCCAGCAGCTTAGCGGGGGACTACTACGAGCAGTACTTC,CASSLAGDYYEQYF
TRBJ1-3,.,.,TRBV19,TGTGCCAGTAGTAGCCCTCTCCGACTTGGATCTGGAAACACCATATATTTT,CASSSPLRLGSGNTIYF
TRBJ1-5,.,.,TRBV30,TGTGCCTCCGAAGGGGGTAGCAATCAGCCCCAGCATTTT,CASEGGSNQPQHF
TRBJ1-3,.,.,TRBV9,TGTGCCAGCAGCGAGGGGAGGTCCTCTGGAAACACCATATATTTT,CASSEGRSSGNTIYF
TRBJ2-1,.,.,TRBV7-2,TGTGCCAGCAGCCTGACCGGGACTGCTTTCGATGAGCAGTTCTTC,CASSLTGTAFDEQFF
TRBJ1-1,.,.,TRBV28,TGTGCCAGCAGTCCCTTACAGAACACTGAAGCTTTCTTT,CASSPLQNTEAFF
TRBJ2-2,.,.,TRBV12-2,TGTGCAAGTGGGGCCGACACTAGCACCACCGGGGAGCTGTTTTTT,CASGADTSTTGELFF
TRBJ1-1,.,.,TRBV15,TGTGCCACCAGCAGAGTCCGGGGGAACACTGAAGCTTTCTTT,CATSRVRGNTEAFF
TRBJ2-1,.,.,TRBV9,TGTGCCAGCAGCGAGGACCCGGCGGGGTCCTACAATGAGCAGTTCTTC,CASSEDPAGSYNEQFF
TRBJ2-1,TRBD2,.,TRBV29-1,TGCAGCGTTAGGACTAGCGGGGGGGATGAGCAGTTCTTC,CSVRTSGGDEQFF
TRBJ1-4,TRBD1,.,TRBV10-3,TGTGCCATCAGTGAGCCGGACAGGGCGGGAGATGAAAAACTGTTTTTT,CAISEPDRAGDEKLFF
TRBJ1-2,.,.,TRBV30,TGTGCCTGGAGCGGGGGGCCCGGCCTTAACTATGGCTACACCTTC,CAWSGGPGLNYGYTF
TRBJ2-7,TRBD2,.,TRBV5-1,TGCGCCAGCAGCCCCGGACCGGGGGGAAACTACGAGCAGTACTTC,CASSPGPGGNYEQYF
TRBJ2-7,.,.,TRBV10-2,TGCGCCAGCACCCTGACAGGACCAACCTACGAGCAGTACTTC,CASTLTGPTYEQYF
TRBJ1-5,.,.,TRBV10-3,TGTGCCATCAGTGATCTCCGTAGCAATCAGCCCCAGCATTTT,CAISDLRSNQPQHF
TRBJ2-5,TRBD1,.,TRBV3-1/TRBV3-2,TGTGCCAGCAGCCAGGATGACAGGGGCTACGAGACCCAGTACTTC,CASSQDDRGYETQYF
TRBJ2-7,.,.,TRBV6-6,TGTGCCAGCAGTTACTCCCGGTGGTCCTACGAGCAGTACTTC,CASSYSRWSYEQYF
TRBJ2-3,.,.,TRBV6-5,TGTGCCAGCAGTCCTTTAGCTAGCACAGATACGCAGTATTTT,CASSPLASTDTQYF
TRBJ2-3,.,.,TRBV5-1,TGCGCCAGCAGCGCGGGACAGCCGGCAGATACGCAGTATTTT,CASSAGQPADTQYF
TRBJ1-4,.,.,TRBV30,TGTGCCTGGAGTGCACAGGGCAGGGGAGATGAAAAACTGTTTTTT,CAWSAQGRGDEKLFF
TRBJ1-1,.,once,TRBV6-5,TGTGCCAGCATTAGGTCAGGGCTAAGCTCTGAAGCTTTCTTT,CASIRSGLSSEAFF
TRBJ1-6,.,.,TRBV27,TGTGCCAGCAGTTGGGCCAGTCTTAATTCACCCCTCCACTTT,CASSWASLNSPLHF
TRBJ1-2,TRBD1,.,TRBV4-1,TGCGCCAGCAGCCAAGGGACAGGGGCTCCCTATGGCTACACCTTC,CASSQGTGAPYGYTF
TRBJ2-7,TRBD1,.,TRBV19,TGTGCCAGTAGCACTGGACAGGGGACACCCTACGAGCAGTACTTC,CASSTGQGTPYEQYF
TRBJ1-1,TRBD1,.,TRBV28,TGTGCCAGCAGTGCACCTCCGGGACAGGGGGGAACTGAAGCTTTCTTT,CASSAPPGQGGTEAFF
TRBJ2-3,.,few,TRBV21-1,TGTGCCAGCAGCAAAGCGCCCGGGACTAGCGGAAAGAGCACAGATACGCAGTATTTT,CASSKAPGTSGKSTDTQYF
TRBJ2-1,.,few,TRBV19,TGTGCCAGTAGTATAGTCCGAAGCGGCAACAATGAGCAGTTCTTC,CASSIVRSGNNEQFF